The rows below give T cell receptor beta chains drawn from one sample of a study of CD8+ T cells in alopecia areata. Method: immunoSEQ multiplex PCR; TCRdb's copy keeps in-frame clones and lacks some. Among 270,000 or so clones, 58% were seen once, and the ten largest hold about 1.8%. This specimen was CD4+ T cells sorted from blood, taken at week 24, from a patient treated with tofacitinib. These TCRs come from a human donor with alopecia areata. CDR3s include the opening cysteine and the closing phenylalanine or tryptophan. D genes are given only for firm matches. Not every row has a clone size; where given, it reads once, few, many or a size class.

d_gene,abundance,v_gene,j_gene,CDR3nt,CDR3aa
-,few,TRBV7-8,TRBJ1-5,TGTGCCAGCAGCTTTGGCAGGGGAAGCAATCAGCCCCAGCATTTT,CASSFGRGSNQPQHF
TRBD1,once,TRBV9,TRBJ1-1,TGTGCCAGCAGCGTTGACCGACAGGGGACTGAAGCTTTCTTT,CASSVDRQGTEAFF
TRBD1,-,TRBV7-2,TRBJ2-7,TGTGCCAGCAGCTCCAGACAGGGTGTCTACGAGCAGTACTTC,CASSSRQGVYEQYF
TRBD1,-,TRBV6-6,TRBJ2-1,TGTGCCAGCACTTCGACAGGGCGGTTGAATGAGCAGTTCTTC,CASTSTGRLNEQFF
-,few,TRBV29-1,TRBJ2-7,TGCAGCGTTGCCACGGTGGGCTCCGAGCAGTACTTC,CSVATVGSEQYF
TRBD2,few,TRBV29-1,TRBJ2-3,TGCAGCGCCTTACGTAGCGGGGGGACCGCAGATACGCAGTATTTT,CSALRSGGTADTQYF
TRBD2,few,TRBV4-2,TRBJ2-3,TGTGCCAGCAGCCAAGATTCCGGGACTAGCGGGGGTCTTGATACGCAGTATTTT,CASSQDSGTSGGLDTQYF
TRBD1,-,TRBV2,TRBJ1-1,TGTGCCAGCAGTGAAGCTCCGGGACAGGGCACTGAAGCTTTCTTT,CASSEAPGQGTEAFF
-,-,TRBV9,TRBJ2-6,TGTGCCAGCAGCGTAGGGGGCTGGAACTCTGGGGCCAACGTCCTGACTTTC,CASSVGGWNSGANVLTF
-,-,TRBV6-5,TRBJ2-3,TGTGCCTGTATAGCCTCCGGGACAGATACGCAGTATTTT,CACIASGTDTQYF
-,few,TRBV28,TRBJ1-2,TGTGCCAGCAGTTTATGGGGGGAAGGCTATGGCTACACCTTC,CASSLWGEGYGYTF
-,-,TRBV11-2,TRBJ2-3,TGTGCCAGCAGCTCCGGTGTACGGGATACGCAGTATTTT,CASSSGVRDTQYF
TRBD1,-,TRBV7-2,TRBJ2-7,TGTGCCAGCAGCTTCTTCGACCGGGACAGGGCTTCCTACGAGCAGTACTTC,CASSFFDRDRASYEQYF
-,-,TRBV7-9,TRBJ2-3,TGTGCCAGCTCCCCGAAGGGTTTCCCAGATACGCAGTATTTT,CASSPKGFPDTQYF
TRBD1,-,TRBV5-6,TRBJ2-3,TGTGCCAGCACCAATCAACCCGGGACAGGGGCAGATACGCAGTATTTT,CASTNQPGTGADTQYF
-,-,TRBV28,TRBJ2-7,TGTGCCAGCAGTTTATCGGAGACAAGGGGGTCTGAGCAGTACTTC,CASSLSETRGSEQYF
-,-,TRBV5-1,TRBJ1-1,TGCGCCAGCAGCTCATTTGGCGCAAGGGTCACTGAAGCTTTCTTT,CASSSFGARVTEAFF
-,-,TRBV30,TRBJ1-5,TGTGCCTGGACCGTTGGGGGCAATCAGCCCCAGCATTTT,CAWTVGGNQPQHF
-,few,TRBV30,TRBJ1-1,TGTGCCTGGAGTGTACAGCCTTTCTCTGAAGCTTTCTTT,CAWSVQPFSEAFF
-,-,TRBV6-5,TRBJ1-4,TGTGCCAGCAGGGGGGGGCTCACAACTAATGAAAAACTGTTTTTT,CASRGGLTTNEKLFF
-,-,TRBV29-1,TRBJ2-6,TGCAGCGTTGACTCTGGGGCCAACGTCCTGACTTTC,CSVDSGANVLTF
-,once,TRBV30,TRBJ1-4,TGTGCCTATTGCGGAGGGACAAAGAATGAAAAACTGTTTTTT,CAYCGGTKNEKLFF
TRBD2,-,TRBV14,TRBJ2-3,TGTGCCAGCAGCCTCCGTACCGGGACTAGTAGTACAGATACGCAGTATTTT,CASSLRTGTSSTDTQYF
-,few,TRBV23-1,TRBJ2-1,TGCGCCAGCAGTCAATTAGGGGCTGAATCCTACAATGAGCAGTTCTTC,CASSQLGAESYNEQFF
-,few,TRBV9,TRBJ2-2,TGTGCCAGCAGCTTACAATACACCGGGGAGCTGTTTTTT,CASSLQYTGELFF
-,few,TRBV2,TRBJ2-1,TGTGCCAGCAGCTCCGGGGCCTACAATGAGCAGTTCTTC,CASSSGAYNEQFF
-,-,TRBV7-2,TRBJ2-3,TGTGCCAGCAGCGTAGCCGGGGCCGGAGATACGCAGTATTTT,CASSVAGAGDTQYF
-,-,TRBV29-1,TRBJ2-3,TGCAGCGTGGGAGGAGATACGCAGTATTTT,CSVGGDTQYF
-,once,TRBV30,TRBJ2-7,TGTGCCTACAAACCCCACAGGGACGAGCAGTACTTC,CAYKPHRDEQYF
-,-,TRBV29-1,TRBJ2-1,TGCAGCGTTAGGTATGGGGCCTCCAGCTCCTACAATGAGCAGTTCTTC,CSVRYGASSSYNEQFF
TRBD1,-,TRBV7-2,TRBJ2-7,TGTGCCAGCAGACCGGGACAGTCCTACGAGCAGTACTTC,CASRPGQSYEQYF
-,once,TRBV6-5,TRBJ2-3,TGTGCCAGCACCGCGGGATATCCAGATACGCAGTATTTT,CASTAGYPDTQYF